This T cell receptor (beta chain) was documented in a study of blood T cell repertoires in COVID-19. In germline, CDR1 is MDHEN, CDR2 SYDVKM. This CDR3 spans 15 amino acids. V lost 5 bases, J lost 11 bases, and 15 bases stayed unmatched. Measured with immunoSEQ multiplex PCR; TCRdb has only the in-frame clones, and not every one. The sample shows roughly 140,000 clones, about four fifths of them seen only once. The sequenced sample was peripheral blood. The clonotype comes from a woman older than 75 in a cohort sampled during active or convalescent COVID-19. The rearrangement links TRBV28 to TRBJ1-1, with 9 bases matching TRBD1. The CDR3 DNA reads TGTGCCAGCAGTCTAGGGCGACAGGGGGGACGTAGGGCTTTCTTT. Encoded protein: CASSLGRQGGRRAFF.